Listed here are 16 T cell receptor beta chains from one sample, sequenced in a study of long-term antiretroviral therapy in people with HIV (dated by TCRdb to 2022 to 2024). The immunoSEQ hsTCRB v3.0 assay was used at survey level resolution to sequence the TRB variable region. This is the immuneACCESS table as TCRdb keeps it, with only in-frame sequences that have V and J called. A part of the clones is gone; compared with another copy, unresolved V genes explain less than half, and the rest is unexplained. The sample has some 33,000 clones on record, more than 65% of them singletons. The ten top clones hold around 6.1% of the sample. Here the sequenced sample was unsorted PBMCs, taken 0.6 years after starting antiretroviral therapy. These receptors originate from a man aged 18 to 30 with HIV.

V and J are TRBV5-1 and TRBJ1-1; weak D call: TRBD1 (5 bases). There are 16 residues in the CDR3. The germline CDR1 and CDR2 sequences are SGHRS and YFSETQ. V was clipped by 0 bases and J by 7 bases, with 19 bases between them. CDR3 residues: CASSLGDGTGRNEAFF. CDR3 nucleotide sequence: TGCGCCAGCAGCTTGGGTGACGGAACGGGACGGAATGAAGCTTTCTTT.

The chain joins TRBV10-3 to TRBJ2-7, with 7 bases that match TRBD2. The germline V gene encodes CDR1 ENHRY and CDR2 SYGVKD. CDR3 length: 16 residues. The junction had 9 bases not matched to a gene; V was cut back by 3 bases and J by 1 base. CDR3 residues: CAISEGGRGMSYEQYF. In DNA, the CDR3 is TGTGCCATCAGTGAAGGCGGGAGAGGAATGTCCTACGAGCAGTACTTC.

J is TRBJ1-5 and V is TRBV19; the match to TRBD1 covers 8 bases. The ends lost 6 bases at V and 4 bases at J; junction bases unmatched: 5. The CDR3 is 14 amino acids. Germline V gene data show CDR1 as LNHDA and CDR2 as SQIVND (reference sequence). The CDR3 sequence: CASSMGQENQPQHF. CDR3 bases: TGTGCCAGTAGCATGGGACAGGAGAATCAGCCCCAGCATTTT.

V and J are TRBV18 and TRBJ2-7; 8 bases map to TRBD1. This CDR3 region has 12 residues. Trimming cost V 5 bases and J 3 bases; bases outside gene matches: 0. In germline, CDR1 is KGHSH, CDR2 LQKENI. CDR3 coding DNA: TGTGCCAGCTCAGGACAGGGCTACGAGCAGTACTTC. This encodes CASSGQGYEQYF.

This clone was counted a few times. J is TRBJ1-2 and V is TRBV2; D uncertain. Germline CDR1 reads SNHLY; CDR2 reads FYNNEI. The CDR3 runs 13 residues. The germline V and J ends were trimmed by 2 bases and 3 bases, with 7 bases remaining between them. CDR3 DNA: TGTGCCAGCAGTGAAAGGAGAGACTATGGCTACACCTTC. Translated: CASSERRDYGYTF.

J is TRBJ2-7 and V is TRBV7-2, with 8 bases identical to TRBD2. The CDR3 sequence is 19 residues long. Germline CDR1 SGHTA, CDR2 FQGNSA. Unmatched junction bases numbered 17, after V lost 1 base and J lost 3 bases. The CDR3 is CASSLENLLPGLGYYEQYF. The CDR3 coding sequence is TGTGCCAGCAGCTTAGAAAACTTACTACCGGGACTAGGTTACTACGAGCAGTACTTC.

The chain uses TRBV5-4 and TRBJ2-5; TRBD1 aligns across 10 bases. The CDR3 runs to 16 residues. The trim removed 4 bases at V and 5 bases at J, leaving 11 bases unmatched. The germline CDR1 and CDR2 sequences are SGHNT and YYREEE (reference sequence). This chain's CDR3 is CASSLPGQGFRETQYF. DNA for the CDR3: TGTGCCAGCAGCCTGCCGGGACAGGGGTTCAGGGAGACCCAGTACTTC.

V and J are TRBV18 and TRBJ1-4; 7 nucleotides align to TRBD1. CDR1 and CDR2 (germline): KGHSH, LQKENI. V was clipped by 4 bases and J by 4 bases; unmatched bases: 3. This CDR3 region has 14 residues. This CDR3 is CASSRDSLNEKLFF. CDR3 DNA: TGTGCCAGCTCACGGGACAGTCTTAATGAAAAACTGTTTTTT.

The chain carries TRBV5-1 and TRBJ1-2; tentative D call: TRBD1 (5 bases). The CDR3 is 15 residues long. Germline CDR1 and CDR2: SGHRS and YFSETQ. V dropped 1 base and J dropped 3 bases, with 13 bases sitting between them. CDR3 nucleotide sequence: TGCGCCAGCAGCTTGAGGGCGGGGGGAGACTATGGCTACACCTTC. This gives the protein CASSLRAGGDYGYTF.

The rearrangement uses TRBV18 and TRBJ2-3; 8 bases agree with TRBD2. V dropped 4 bases and J dropped 2; count of bases not matched to a gene: 14. The CDR3 is 18 amino acids. CDR1 is KGHSH and CDR2 is LQKENI in the germline V gene. DNA of the CDR3: TGTGCCAGCTCACGAAAAGAGGGACTAGGGCTCTACACAGATACGCAGTATTTT. Translation gives CASSRKEGLGLYTDTQYF. Filled out from reference TRBV18 and TRBJ2-3, the complete variable domain reads NAGVMQNPRHLVRRRGQEARLRCSPMKGHSHVYWYRQLPEEGLKFMVYLQKENIIDESGMPKERFSAEFPKEGPSILRIQQVVRGDSAAYFCASSRKEGLGLYTDTQYFGPGTRLTVL.

A single count supports this clone. The chain recombines TRBV30 with TRBJ2-1; TRBD2 aligns across 8 bases. The CDR3 is 11 amino acids. The V segment lost 7 bases and the J segment 9 bases; nucleotides outside the gene matches: 5. Germline V gene sequence: CDR1 GTSNPN, CDR2 SVGIG (reference sequence). CDR3: CASGRGFEQFF. CDR3 in DNA: TGTGCCTCCGGGAGGGGGTTTGAGCAGTTCTTC.

This rearrangement joins TRBV7-9 to TRBJ1-5; no reliable D call. With 5 bases removed from V and 0 bases from J, the gap between germline ends came to 5 bases. The CDR3 is 13 amino acids. The V gene's germline CDR1 is SEHNR and CDR2 FQNEAQ (reference sequence). The CDR3 here is CASSRFSNQPQHF. DNA of the CDR3: TGTGCCAGCAGCCGTTTTAGCAATCAGCCCCAGCATTTT.

The rearrangement joins TRBV27 to TRBJ2-1, with no clear D. Germline assignment: CDR1 MNHEY and CDR2 SMNVEV (reference sequence). The CDR3 totals 14 residues. V was trimmed by 6 bases and J by 6 bases, leaving 15 bases between them. CDR3 coding DNA: TGTGCCAGCAGGAAGGTAGGCGATTCCAATGAGCAGTTCTTC. Amino acids: CASRKVGDSNEQFF.

This CDR3 reads CASSLEGQATGELFF. CDR3 coding DNA: TGTGCCAGCAGCTTAGAGGGCCAGGCCACCGGGGAGCTGTTTTTT. The rearrangement joins TRBV7-2 to TRBJ2-2; D is unresolved. CDR1 is SGHTA and CDR2 is FQGNSA in the germline V gene. V was clipped by 1 base and J by 4 bases, with 10 bases between them. This CDR3 spans 15 amino acids.

This chain connects TRBV5-6 to TRBJ2-7, with 9 positions matching TRBD1. CDR3 length: 14 amino acids. The germline CDR1 and CDR2 sequences are SGHDT and YYEEEE. V trimming: 1 base; J trimming: 7 bases; junction bases outside the gene matches: 6. The CDR3 region has the DNA TGTGCCAGCAGCTTGTATGGACAGGGGTTGGAGCAGTACTTC. It is translated as CASSLYGQGLEQYF.

The chain is built from TRBV10-3 and TRBJ2-3; the D gene is possibly TRBD2 (5 bases). V was shortened by 5 bases and J by 3 bases, with 12 bases between the two germline ends. The CDR3 runs 14 residues. From germline, CDR1 is ENHRY and CDR2 SYGVKD. The CDR3 spells CAISSGTSTDTQYF. DNA of the CDR3: TGTGCCATCAGTAGCGGAACCTCAACAGATACGCAGTATTTT.